This entry lists 21 T cell receptor beta chains sequenced from one sample in a study of OX40 agonist ivuxolimab in advanced cancers. Clones were sequenced by immunoSEQ multiplex PCR, and TCRdb holds only the in-frame ones, with some missing. The sample has tens of thousands of clones; roughly three quarters are singletons. Here the sequenced sample was CD4+ or CD8+ T cells sorted from blood, taken in a trial of the OX40 agonist ivuxolimab. Source of these receptors: an adult with an advanced solid tumor such as melanoma, head and neck, liver or kidney cancer.

The chain has TRBV7-2 and TRBJ2-7; D may be TRBD1 (6 bases). Trimming removed 1 base from V and 2 bases from J, with 12 bases in between. The CDR3 totals 15 residues. Germline V gene lookup returns CDR1 SGHTA and CDR2 FQGNSA. CDR3 protein: CASSLDRARTYEQYF. The CDR3 DNA is TGTGCCAGCAGCTTAGACAGGGCGCGTACCTACGAGCAGTACTTC.

The rearrangement uses TRBV5-1 and TRBJ1-2; 12 bases match TRBD1. After removal of 2 bases from V and 6 bases from J, the junction contained 8 bases not matched to a gene. There are 16 residues in the CDR3. CDR1 is SGHRS and CDR2 is YFSETQ in the germline V gene. This CDR3 reads CASSFHTGTGGDGYTF. The CDR3 nucleotides read TGCGCCAGCAGCTTTCATACCGGGACAGGGGGCGATGGCTACACCTTC.

The V gene is TRBV6-1, the J gene TRBJ2-7, with D uncertain. The CDR3 covers 13 residues. Per germline, CDR1 MNHNS and CDR2 SASEGT. The V and J ends lost 6 bases and 3 bases respectively, with 12 bases between them. This CDR3 reads CASRDLGNYEQYF. Written as DNA, the CDR3 is TGTGCCAGCAGGGATCTAGGAAACTACGAGCAGTACTTC.

V and J are TRBV7-2 and TRBJ2-5; 11 bases are a match to TRBD2. CDR1 SGHTA and CDR2 FQGNSA come from the germline V gene. The CDR3 totals 15 residues. J gave up 5 bases and V 6 bases, and 8 bases lay outside the gene matches. The CDR3 DNA reads as TGTGCCAGCAGTCGAGTGCTAGCGGGAGGCGAGACCCAGTACTTC. Encoded protein: CASSRVLAGGETQYF.

This chain uses TRBV28 with TRBJ1-4; no reliable D call. Germline V gives CDR1 MDHEN, CDR2 SYDVKM. V lost 4 bases to trimming and J lost 5 bases, with 11 bases between them. The CDR3 is 14 amino acids. The CDR3 sequence is CASSSLNLNEKLFF. DNA of the CDR3: TGTGCCAGCAGTTCCCTGAACTTGAATGAAAAACTGTTTTTT.

V gene TRBV21-1 combines with J gene TRBJ1-2; the table's D call of TRBD1 was not tested on the DNA. TRBV21-1 is marked as a pseudogene. The CDR3 is 9 residues long. CDR3 residues: CATRTDYTF. CDR3 nucleotide sequence: TGTGCCACGAGGACAGACTACACCTTC.

Details on this clone: With a much larger clone just one base away, this may be a read error. The chain employs TRBV9 and TRBJ2-5, with TRBD1 as a possible D gene (5 bases). The CDR3 runs to 13 residues. Germline V lookup: CDR1 SGDLS, CDR2 YYNGEE. V gave up 1 base and J gave up 7 bases, with 11 bases separating them. CDR3 amino acids: CASSVSREGTQYF. In DNA, the CDR3 is TGTGCCAGCAGCGTAAGCAGGGAAGGGACCCAGTACTTC.

The sample holds a few counts of this clone. The chain employs TRBV10-1 and TRBJ1-4; maybe TRBD1 (6 bases). V shed 6 bases and J shed 6 bases, with 14 bases lying between them. Germline values: CDR1 WNHNN, CDR2 SYGVQD (reference sequence). The CDR3 loop spans 14 amino acids. Here the CDR3 reads CASSQTGRDEKLFF. CDR3 nucleotides: TGCGCCAGCAGCCAAACAGGGAGGGATGAAAAACTGTTTTTT.

The chain joins TRBV19 to TRBJ2-2; no reliable D call. Trimming shortened V by 8 bases and J by 7 bases, and 11 bases separated the two germline ends. The germline V gene encodes CDR1 LNHDA and CDR2 SQIVND (reference sequence). CDR3 length: 12 amino acids. In DNA, the CDR3 is TGTGCCAGTGGGTCTTTTTTCGGGGAGCTGTTTTTT. Residues: CASGSFFGELFF.

The genes are TRBV5-1 and TRBJ2-3; 8 bases are shared with TRBD2. The germline V gene encodes CDR1 SGHRS and CDR2 YFSETQ. This CDR3 is built from 18 residues. Germline trimming cut 0 bases from V and 0 bases from J; bases unmatched to any gene: 9. CDR3 loop: CASSLGSGGRASTDTQYF. CDR3 DNA: TGCGCCAGCAGCTTGGGAAGCGGGGGACGTGCTAGCACAGATACGCAGTATTTT. The full variable domain, with the rest looked up from reference TRBV5-1 and TRBJ2-3, is KAGVTQTPRYLIKTRGQQVTLSCSPISGHRSVSWYQQTPGQGLQFLFEYFSETQRNKGNFPGRFSGRQFSNSRSEMNVSTLELGDSALYLCASSLGSGGRASTDTQYFGPGTRLTVL.

The chain couples TRBV10-3 to TRBJ2-7, with 10 bases identical to TRBD1. With 6 bases clipped from V and 3 bases from J, the junction kept 5 bases outside the gene matches. Germline V lookup: CDR1 ENHRY, CDR2 SYGVKD. The CDR3 runs to 14 residues. The CDR3 DNA is TGTGCCATCAGCCCGGGACAGGGGAACTACGAGCAGTACTTC. It is translated as CAISPGQGNYEQYF.

This sequence joins TRBV5-6 and TRBJ1-2; the D gene is possibly TRBD1 (5 bases). From germline, CDR1 is SGHDT and CDR2 YYEEEE. V shed 6 bases and J shed 5 bases, with 20 bases lying between them. The CDR3 is 15 amino acids. CDR3 in amino acids: CASISRSGWGYGYTF. DNA for the CDR3: TGTGCCAGCATCTCTCGAAGTGGATGGGGGTATGGCTACACCTTC.

The V call is TRBV28, the J call TRBJ2-7, with 9 nucleotides matching TRBD2. Germline-derived CDR1 and CDR2 are MDHEN and SYDVKM. The ends lost 4 bases at V and 1 base at J; junction bases unmatched: 11. This CDR3 has 17 residues. For the CDR3, the DNA is TGTGCCAGCAGTTCTAGCGGGGCTAGCTTTTCGTCCTACGAGCAGTACTTC. Protein sequence: CASSSSGASFSSYEQYF.

The chain couples TRBV5-6 to TRBJ1-4; no definite D call. This CDR3 spans 14 amino acids. Germline lookup yields CDR1 SGHDT and CDR2 YYEEEE. The V end lost 3 bases, the J end lost 2 bases, and 8 bases lay between the germline ends. CDR3 bases: TGTGCCAGCAGCTCGGTGGGGACTAATGAAAAACTGTTTTTT. Its translation: CASSSVGTNEKLFF.

This clone was recorded only once. The genes are TRBV11-2 and TRBJ2-5; D not resolved. V gave up 6 bases and J gave up 2 bases, with 16 bases separating them. CDR3 length: 15 residues. The germline gives CDR1 SGHAT, CDR2 FQNNGV. CDR3 residues: CASSPIWSSQETQYF. The DNA for the CDR3 is TGTGCCAGCAGTCCAATTTGGAGCAGTCAAGAGACCCAGTACTTC. Looking up the rest from reference TRBV11-2 and TRBJ2-5 gives the full variable domain: EAGVAQSPRYKIIEKRQSVAFWCNPISGHATLYWYQQILGQGPKLLIQFQNNGVVDDSQLPKDRFSAERLKGVDSTLKIQPAKLEDSAVYLCASSPIWSSQETQYFGPGTRLLVL.

This clone was counted once. The chain employs TRBV27 and TRBJ1-1; no reliable D call. Trimming stripped 1 base from V and 7 bases from J, with 10 bases between. The CDR3 loop spans 13 amino acids. Germline V gene lookup returns CDR1 MNHEY and CDR2 SMNVEV (reference sequence). The CDR3: CASSLYPAFEAFF. The CDR3 bases are TGTGCCAGCAGTTTATATCCGGCTTTTGAAGCTTTCTTT.

This clone was detected a few times. The V call is TRBV25-1, the J call TRBJ2-7; 9 nucleotides match TRBD1. Germline V gene sequence: CDR1 MGHDK, CDR2 SYGVNS. V trimming: 3 bases; J trimming: 1 base; junction bases outside the gene matches: 10. CDR3 size: 17 residues. The CDR3 reads CASSEGRGGTGSYEQYF. The CDR3, as DNA: TGTGCCAGCAGTGAGGGGAGGGGAGGGACAGGGTCCTACGAGCAGTACTTC.

This clone was seen a few times. The chain has TRBV5-6 and TRBJ2-2; 15 nucleotides line up with TRBD2. Per germline, CDR1 SGHDT and CDR2 YYEEEE. Trimming took 4 bases from V and 7 from J; bases not matched to a gene: 11. The CDR3 totals 18 residues. CDR3 in DNA: TGTGCCAGCAGCCAACTGGGACTAGCGGGGGGCCACGACGGGGAGCTGTTTTTT. It codes for CASSQLGLAGGHDGELFF.

The CDR3 DNA follows: TGTGCCTCCTCCATCAGACTAGTGGTTAATGAGCAGTTCTTC. Amino acids: CASSIRLVVNEQFF. This rearrangement joins TRBV13 to TRBJ2-1, with a possible D match to TRBD2 (6 bases). The CDR3 extends over 14 amino acids. Germline V gives CDR1 PRHDT, CDR2 FYEKMQ (reference sequence). V was pared by 11 bases and J by 7 bases, with 21 bases between.

This chain links TRBV7-2 with TRBJ1-2; 7 bases agree with TRBD1. This CDR3 region has 15 residues. The trim removed 2 bases at V and 3 bases at J, leaving 6 bases unmatched. Germline V gives CDR1 SGHTA, CDR2 FQGNSA. Written as DNA, the CDR3 is TGTGCCAGCAGCTTAAAAGGAGGGGGCGACTATGGCTACACCTTC. This translates into CASSLKGGGDYGYTF.

The genes are TRBV7-9 and TRBJ2-3; D gene uncertain. Germline CDR1 is SEHNR and CDR2 is FQNEAQ (reference sequence). The V and J ends lost 1 base and 4 bases respectively, with 9 bases between them. The CDR3 contains 14 residues. CDR3 bases: TGTGCCAGCAGCTTAGACGGTGGGGCAGATACGCAGTATTTT. Translating gives CASSLDGGADTQYF.